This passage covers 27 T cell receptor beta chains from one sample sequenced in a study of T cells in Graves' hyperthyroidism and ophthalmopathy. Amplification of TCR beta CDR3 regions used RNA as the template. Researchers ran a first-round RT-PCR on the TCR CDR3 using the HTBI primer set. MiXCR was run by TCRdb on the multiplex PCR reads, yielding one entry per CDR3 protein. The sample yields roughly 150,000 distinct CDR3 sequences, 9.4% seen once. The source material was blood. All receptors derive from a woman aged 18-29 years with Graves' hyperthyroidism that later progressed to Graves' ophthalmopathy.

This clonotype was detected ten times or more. The CDR3 nucleotides are TGTGCCAGCAGCTTAGCAGGGACTGGGGGTTCACCCCTCCACTTT. It translates to CASSLAGTGGSPLHF. The J gene is TRBJ1-6, the V gene TRBV7-3; weak D call: TRBD1 (5 bases). The CDR3 contains 15 residues. The germline CDR1 and CDR2 sequences are SGHTA and FQGTGA. The V end lost 2 bases, the J end lost 9 bases, and 14 bases lay between the germline ends.

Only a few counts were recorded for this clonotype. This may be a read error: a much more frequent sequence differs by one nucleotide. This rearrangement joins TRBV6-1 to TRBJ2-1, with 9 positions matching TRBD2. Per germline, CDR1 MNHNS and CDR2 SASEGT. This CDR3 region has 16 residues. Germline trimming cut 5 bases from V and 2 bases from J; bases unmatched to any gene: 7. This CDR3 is CASSYGSGSPYNEQFF. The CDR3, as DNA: TGTGCCAGCAGTTATGGTAGCGGGAGCCCCTACAATGAGCAGTTCTTC.

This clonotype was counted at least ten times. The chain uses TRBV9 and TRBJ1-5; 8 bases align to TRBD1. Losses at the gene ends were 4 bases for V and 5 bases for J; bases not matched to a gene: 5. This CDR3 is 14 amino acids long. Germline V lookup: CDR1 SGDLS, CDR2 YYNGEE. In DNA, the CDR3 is TGTGCCAGCAGCTCAGGGGGCAGTCATCAGCCCCAGCATTTT. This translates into CASSSGGSHQPQHF. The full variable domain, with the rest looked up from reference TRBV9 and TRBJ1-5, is DSGVTQTPKHLITATGQRVTLRCSPRSGDLSVYWYQQSLDQGLQFLIQYYNGEERAKGNILERFSAQQFPDLHSELNLSSLELGDSALYFCASSSGGSHQPQHFGDGTRLSIL.

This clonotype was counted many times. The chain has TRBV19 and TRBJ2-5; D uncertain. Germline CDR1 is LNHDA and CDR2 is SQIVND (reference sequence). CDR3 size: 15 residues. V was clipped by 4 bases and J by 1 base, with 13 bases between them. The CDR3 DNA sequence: TGTGCCAGTAGTACCTTGGGTGTGTCCCAAGAGACCCAGTACTTC. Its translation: CASSTLGVSQETQYF. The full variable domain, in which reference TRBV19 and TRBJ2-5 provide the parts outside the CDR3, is DGGITQSPKYLFRKEGQNVTLSCEQNLNHDAMYWYRQDPGQGLRLIYYSQIVNDFQKGDIAEGYSVSREKKESFPLTVTSAQKNPTAFYLCASSTLGVSQETQYFGPGTRLLVL.

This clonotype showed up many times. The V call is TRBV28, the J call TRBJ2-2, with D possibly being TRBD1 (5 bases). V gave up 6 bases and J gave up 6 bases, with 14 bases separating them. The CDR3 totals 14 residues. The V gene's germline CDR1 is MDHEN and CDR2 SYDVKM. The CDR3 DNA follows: TGTGCCAGCAGCCCCCCTCAGGGTTCCGGGGAGCTGTTTTTT. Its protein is CASSPPQGSGELFF. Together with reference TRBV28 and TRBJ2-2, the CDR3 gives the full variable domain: DVKVTQSSRYLVKRTGEKVFLECVQDMDHENMFWYRQDPGLGLRLIYFSYDVKMKEKGDIPEGYSVSREKKERFSLILESASTNQTSMYLCASSPPQGSGELFFGEGSRLTVL.

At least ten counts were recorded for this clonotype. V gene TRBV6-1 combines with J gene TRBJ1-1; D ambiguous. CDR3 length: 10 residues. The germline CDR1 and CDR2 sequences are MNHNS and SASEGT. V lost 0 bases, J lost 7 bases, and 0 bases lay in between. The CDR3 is CASSEAEAFF. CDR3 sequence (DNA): TGTGCCAGCAGTGAAGCTGAAGCTTTCTTT.

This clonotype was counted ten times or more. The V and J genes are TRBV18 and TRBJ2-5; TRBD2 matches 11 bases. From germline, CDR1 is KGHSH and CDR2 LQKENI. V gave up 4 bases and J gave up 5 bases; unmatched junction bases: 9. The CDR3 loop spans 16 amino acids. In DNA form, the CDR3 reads TGTGCCAGCTCACAGGAGGGACTAGCGGCAGTGGAGACCCAGTACTTC. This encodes CASSQEGLAAVETQYF.

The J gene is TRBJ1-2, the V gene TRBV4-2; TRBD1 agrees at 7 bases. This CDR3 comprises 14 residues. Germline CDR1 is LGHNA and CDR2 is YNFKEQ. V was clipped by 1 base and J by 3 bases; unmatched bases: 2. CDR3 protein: CASSQARGYYGYTF. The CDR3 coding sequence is TGTGCCAGCAGCCAAGCCAGGGGGTACTATGGCTACACCTTC.

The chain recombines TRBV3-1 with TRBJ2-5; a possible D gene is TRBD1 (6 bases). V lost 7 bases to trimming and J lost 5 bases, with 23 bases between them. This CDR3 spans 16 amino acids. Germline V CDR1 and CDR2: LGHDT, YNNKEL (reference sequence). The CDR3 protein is CASTSWGHPRVETQYF. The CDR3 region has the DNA TGTGCCAGCACCAGTTGGGGACACCCGAGGGTGGAGACCCAGTACTTC.

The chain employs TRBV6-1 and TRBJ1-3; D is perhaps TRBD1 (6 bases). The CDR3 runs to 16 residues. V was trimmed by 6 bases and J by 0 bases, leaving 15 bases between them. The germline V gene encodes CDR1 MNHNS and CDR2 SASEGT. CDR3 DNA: TGTGCCAGCAGCCACAGGGAAATCAACTCTGGAAACACCATATATTTT. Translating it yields CASSHREINSGNTIYF.

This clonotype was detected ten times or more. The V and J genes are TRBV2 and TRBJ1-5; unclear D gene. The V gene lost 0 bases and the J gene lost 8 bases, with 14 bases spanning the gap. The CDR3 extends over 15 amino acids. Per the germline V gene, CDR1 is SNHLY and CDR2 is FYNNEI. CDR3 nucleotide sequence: TGTGCCAGCAGTGAAGCCCAACAACGTTCGGAGCCCCAGCATTTT. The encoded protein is CASSEAQQRSEPQHF.

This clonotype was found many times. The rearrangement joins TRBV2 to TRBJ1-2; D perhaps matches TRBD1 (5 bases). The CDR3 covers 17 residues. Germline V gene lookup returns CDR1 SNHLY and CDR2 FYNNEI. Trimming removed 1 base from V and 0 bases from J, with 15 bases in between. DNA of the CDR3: TGTGCCAGCAGTGAAGAGGGACGGGGGGTAGCTAACTATGGCTACACCTTC. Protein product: CASSEEGRGVANYGYTF.

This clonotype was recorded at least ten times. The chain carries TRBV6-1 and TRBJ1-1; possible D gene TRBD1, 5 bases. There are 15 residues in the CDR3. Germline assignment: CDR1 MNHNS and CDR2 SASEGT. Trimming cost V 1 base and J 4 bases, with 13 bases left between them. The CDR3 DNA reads TGTGCCAGCAGTGAAGGGAGTACGGGGGGCACTGAAGCTTTCTTT. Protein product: CASSEGSTGGTEAFF.

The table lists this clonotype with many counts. This CDR3 reads CASSLQARSTEAFF. CDR3 coding DNA: TGCGCCAGCAGCTTGCAGGCGAGGAGCACTGAAGCTTTCTTT. This chain uses TRBV5-1 with TRBJ1-1, with D unclear. CDR1 is SGHRS and CDR2 is YFSETQ in the germline V gene. The CDR3 has 14 amino acids. The ends were cut back, 1 base at V and 4 bases at J, with 11 bases in the middle. Drawing the rest from reference TRBV5-1 and TRBJ1-1, the complete variable domain is KAGVTQTPRYLIKTRGQQVTLSCSPISGHRSVSWYQQTPGQGLQFLFEYFSETQRNKGNFPGRFSGRQFSNSRSEMNVSTLELGDSALYLCASSLQARSTEAFFGQGTRLTVV.

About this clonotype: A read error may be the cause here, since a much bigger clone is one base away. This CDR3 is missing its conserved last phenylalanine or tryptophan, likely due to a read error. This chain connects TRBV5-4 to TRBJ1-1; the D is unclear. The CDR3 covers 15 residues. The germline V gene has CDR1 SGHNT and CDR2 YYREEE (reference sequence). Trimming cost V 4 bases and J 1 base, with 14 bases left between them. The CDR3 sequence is CASSVQPIKNTEAFS. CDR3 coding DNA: TGTGCCAGCAGCGTACAGCCGATCAAGAACACTGAAGCTTTCTCT.

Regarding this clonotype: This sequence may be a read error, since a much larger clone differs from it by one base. The CDR3 DNA reads as TGCAGTGCTTACACCGGGACCCCACGCACAGATACGCAGTATTTT. It encodes CSAYTGTPRTDTQYF. The V and J genes are TRBV20-1 and TRBJ2-3, with D perhaps assigned TRBD1 or TRBD2 (5 bases each). Germline CDR1 is DFQATT and CDR2 is SNEGSKA (reference sequence). Trimming shortened V by 5 bases and J by 1 base, and 16 bases separated the two germline ends. The length of the CDR3 is 15 residues.

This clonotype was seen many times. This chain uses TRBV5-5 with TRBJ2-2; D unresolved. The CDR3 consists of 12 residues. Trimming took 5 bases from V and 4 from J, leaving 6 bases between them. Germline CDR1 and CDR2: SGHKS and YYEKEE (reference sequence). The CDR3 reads CASRASTGELFF. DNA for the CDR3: TGTGCCAGCAGGGCAAGCACCGGGGAGCTGTTTTTT.

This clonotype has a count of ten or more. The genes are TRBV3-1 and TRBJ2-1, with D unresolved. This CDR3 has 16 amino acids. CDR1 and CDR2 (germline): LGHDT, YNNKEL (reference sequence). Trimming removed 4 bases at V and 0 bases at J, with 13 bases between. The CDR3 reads CASSPSSMSSYNEQFF. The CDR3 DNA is TGTGCCAGCAGCCCCTCATCTATGAGCTCCTACAATGAGCAGTTCTTC.

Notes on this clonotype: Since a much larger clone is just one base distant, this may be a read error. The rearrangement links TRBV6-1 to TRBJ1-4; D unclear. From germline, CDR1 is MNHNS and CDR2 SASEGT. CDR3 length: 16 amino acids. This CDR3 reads CTSSAARFPTNEKLFF. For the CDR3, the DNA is TGTACCAGCAGTGCAGCAAGGTTCCCAACTAATGAAAAACTGTTTTTT.

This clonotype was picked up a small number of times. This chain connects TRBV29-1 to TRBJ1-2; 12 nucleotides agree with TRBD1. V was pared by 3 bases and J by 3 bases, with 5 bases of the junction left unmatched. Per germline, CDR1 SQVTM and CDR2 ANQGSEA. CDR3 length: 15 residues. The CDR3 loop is CSVDGTGGWDYGYTF. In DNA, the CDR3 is TGCAGCGTTGATGGGACAGGGGGCTGGGACTATGGCTACACCTTC.

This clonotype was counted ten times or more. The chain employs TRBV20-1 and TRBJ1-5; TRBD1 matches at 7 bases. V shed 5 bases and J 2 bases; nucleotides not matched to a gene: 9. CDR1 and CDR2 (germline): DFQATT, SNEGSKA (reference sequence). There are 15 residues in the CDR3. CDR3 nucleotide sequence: TGCAGTGCTTCCTCCCAGGGGGATGGCAATCAGCCCCAGCATTTT. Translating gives CSASSQGDGNQPQHF.

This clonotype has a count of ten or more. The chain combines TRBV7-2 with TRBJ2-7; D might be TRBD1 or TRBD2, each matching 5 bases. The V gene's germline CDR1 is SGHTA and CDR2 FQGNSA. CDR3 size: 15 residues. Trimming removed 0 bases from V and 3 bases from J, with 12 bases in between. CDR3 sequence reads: CASSLASGTNYEQYF. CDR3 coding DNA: TGTGCCAGCAGCTTAGCTAGTGGGACGAACTACGAGCAGTACTTC.

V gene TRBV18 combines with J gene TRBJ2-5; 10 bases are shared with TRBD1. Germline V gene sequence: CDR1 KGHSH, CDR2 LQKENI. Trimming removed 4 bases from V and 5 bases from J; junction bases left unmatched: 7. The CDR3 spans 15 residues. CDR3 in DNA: TGTGCCAGCTCACTGACAGGGGGCTTATTGGAGACCCAGTACTTC. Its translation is CASSLTGGLLETQYF.

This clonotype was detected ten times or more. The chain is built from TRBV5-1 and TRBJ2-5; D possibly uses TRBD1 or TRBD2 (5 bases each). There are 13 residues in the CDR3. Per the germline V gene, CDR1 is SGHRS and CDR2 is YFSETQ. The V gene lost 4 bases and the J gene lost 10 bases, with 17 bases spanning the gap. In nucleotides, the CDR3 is TGCGCCAGCAGCCCGGGAATGGGCAGGGACCAGTACTTC. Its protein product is CASSPGMGRDQYF.

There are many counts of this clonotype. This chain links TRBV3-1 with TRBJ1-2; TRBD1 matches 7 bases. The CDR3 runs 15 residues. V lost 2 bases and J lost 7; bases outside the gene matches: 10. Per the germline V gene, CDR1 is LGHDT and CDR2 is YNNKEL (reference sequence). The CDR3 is CASSQSDRVTIGYTF. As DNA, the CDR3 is TGTGCCAGCAGCCAATCTGACAGGGTTACTATTGGCTACACCTTC.

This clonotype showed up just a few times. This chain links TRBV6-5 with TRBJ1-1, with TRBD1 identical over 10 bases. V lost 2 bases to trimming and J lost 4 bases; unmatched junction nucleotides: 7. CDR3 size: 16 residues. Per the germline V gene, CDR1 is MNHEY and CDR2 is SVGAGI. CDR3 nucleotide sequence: TGTGCCAGCAGTTACGAGACAGGGGGCTTCGGCACTGAAGCTTTCTTT. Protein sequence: CASSYETGGFGTEAFF.

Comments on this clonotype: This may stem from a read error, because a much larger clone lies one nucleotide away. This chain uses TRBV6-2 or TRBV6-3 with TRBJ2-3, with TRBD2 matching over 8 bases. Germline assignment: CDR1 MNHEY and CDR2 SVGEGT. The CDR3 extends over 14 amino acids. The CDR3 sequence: CVSRRGGNEDTQYF. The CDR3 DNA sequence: TGTGTCAGCCGACGCGGGGGGAATGAAGATACGCAGTATTTT.